This paragraph reports one TCR beta chain. Its antigen is undetermined. This specimen comes from a study of OX40 agonist ivuxolimab in advanced cancers. Study-level background: Clinicians treated patients with ivuxolimab, an agonistic anti-OX40 (CD134) antibody. Males comprised around four fifths of the group, whose mean age was about 60 years (range roughly 23 to 80).

This CDR3 has 15 residues. Per the germline V gene, CDR1 is SGHAT and CDR2 is FQNNGV. Trimming removed 1 base at V and 2 bases at J, with 12 bases between. Study-wide findings and caveats: Some patients without response likewise showed low normalized clonal expansion. Among T cells, CD8+ cells averaged more expanded clones than CD4+ cells.

Using immunoSEQ multiplex PCR, the repertoire was profiled, and TCRdb retains in-frame clones only, with some absent. This sample carries roughly 56,000 clones, 86% of them seen once, and the ten largest clones take 2.6%. The chain carries TRBV11-2 and TRBJ2-7; tentatively, D is TRBD2 (5 bases). This sequence was found in an adult with an advanced solid tumor such as melanoma, head and neck, liver or kidney cancer. The sequences come from CD4+ or CD8+ T cells sorted from blood, collected in a trial of the OX40 agonist ivuxolimab. The CDR3 sequence is CASSLAGNPTYEQYF. CDR3 sequence (DNA): TGTGCCAGCAGCTTAGCGGGGAATCCTACCTACGAGCAGTACTTC.